This T cell receptor beta chain appears in the sequencing data of a study of vaccination effects on CD4 cells after COVID-19. Whole-study context: Before any sequencing was done, the ViraFEST assay used viral peptide pools to expand antigen-specific CD4+ T cells.

Turning to this clone: The antigen remains undetermined.

Cultured cells yielded isolated CD4+ T cells after about ten days. Each participant received a vaccine that was either BNT162b2 or mRNA-1273, given as two doses. The repertoire was sequenced with immunoSEQ multiplex PCR; TCRdb's copy has only in-frame clones and lacks some. The table records 40,000 to 50,000 clones, around 70% of them present only once. Sequencing was performed on CD4+ T cells from PBMCs cultured without peptide, taken after COVID-19 vaccination. This sequence was found in a human donor who received a COVID-19 vaccine.

The CDR3 DNA follows: TGTGCCAGCAGAACGACCTGGGGCGAGGTAAAACTGTTTTTT. This codes for CASRTTWGEVKLFF. V gene TRBV2 combines with J gene TRBJ1-4; D perhaps matches TRBD1 (5 bases). Germline assignment: CDR1 SNHLY and CDR2 FYNNEI. V lost 6 bases and J lost 10, with 18 bases in between. This CDR3 has 14 amino acids.